One T cell receptor beta chain is described in this entry. This record comes from a study of blood T cell repertoires in COVID-19. Across the whole study: The United States, Italy and Spain were the sources of the acute and convalescent COVID-19 samples.

The CDR3 length is 13 residues. The germline CDR1 and CDR2 sequences are KGHSH and LQKENI. Trimming took off 5 bases at V and 1 base at J, with 8 bases between the two ends. Assay used: immunoSEQ multiplex PCR; TCRdb lists only in-frame clones, some missing. The sample consists of some 96,000 clones, about 80% of them appearing once. Source material: peripheral blood. V and J are TRBV18 and TRBJ1-1; D possibly corresponds to TRBD1 (5 bases). This clonotype was obtained from an older woman with acute or convalescent COVID-19. The CDR3, as DNA: TGTGCCAGCTCAGAAACAGGGAACACTGAAGCTTTCTTT. This gives the protein CASSETGNTEAFF.